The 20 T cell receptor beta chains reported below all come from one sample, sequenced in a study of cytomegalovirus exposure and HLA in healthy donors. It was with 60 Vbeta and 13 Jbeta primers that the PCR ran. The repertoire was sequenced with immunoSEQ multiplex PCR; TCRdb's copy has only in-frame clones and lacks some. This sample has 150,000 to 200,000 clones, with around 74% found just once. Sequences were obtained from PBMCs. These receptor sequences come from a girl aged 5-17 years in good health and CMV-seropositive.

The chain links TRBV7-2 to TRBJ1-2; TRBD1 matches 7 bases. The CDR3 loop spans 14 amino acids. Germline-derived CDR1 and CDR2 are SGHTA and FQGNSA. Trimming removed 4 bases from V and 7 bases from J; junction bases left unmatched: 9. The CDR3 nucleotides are TGTGCCAGCAGCTCGTCCGGGACAGAAGGTGGCTACACCTTC. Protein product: CASSSSGTEGGYTF.

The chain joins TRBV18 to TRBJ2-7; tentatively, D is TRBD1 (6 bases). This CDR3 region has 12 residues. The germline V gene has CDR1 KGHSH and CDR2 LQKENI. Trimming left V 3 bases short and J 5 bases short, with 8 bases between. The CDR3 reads CASSPQGHEQYF. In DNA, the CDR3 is TGTGCCAGCTCACCCCAGGGGCACGAGCAGTACTTC. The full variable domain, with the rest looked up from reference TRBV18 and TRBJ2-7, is NAGVMQNPRHLVRRRGQEARLRCSPMKGHSHVYWYRQLPEEGLKFMVYLQKENIIDESGMPKERFSAEFPKEGPSILRIQQVVRGDSAAYFCASSPQGHEQYFGPGTRLTVT.

As DNA, the CDR3 is TGTGCCAGCAGCATAGGGACAGGGGGCACTAATGAAAAACTGTTTTTT. Translating gives CASSIGTGGTNEKLFF. This chain joins TRBV9 and TRBJ1-4; 12 bases match TRBD1. After removal of 4 bases from V and 2 bases from J, the junction contained 3 bases not matched to a gene. The CDR3 has 16 residues. Germline-derived CDR1 and CDR2 are SGDLS and YYNGEE.

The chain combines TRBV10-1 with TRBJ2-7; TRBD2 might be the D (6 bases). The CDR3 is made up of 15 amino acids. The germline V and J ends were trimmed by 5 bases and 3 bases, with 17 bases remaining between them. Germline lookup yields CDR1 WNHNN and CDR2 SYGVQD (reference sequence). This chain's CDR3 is CASSQGSSVDYEQYF. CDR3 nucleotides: TGCGCCAGCAGTCAAGGGTCTAGCGTTGACTACGAGCAGTACTTC.

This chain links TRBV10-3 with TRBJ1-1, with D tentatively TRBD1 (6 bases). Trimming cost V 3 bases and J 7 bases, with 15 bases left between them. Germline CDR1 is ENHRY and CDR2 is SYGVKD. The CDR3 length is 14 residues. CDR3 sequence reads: CAISDRGGGGEAFF. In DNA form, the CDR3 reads TGTGCCATCAGTGACAGGGGCGGCGGGGGTGAAGCTTTCTTT.

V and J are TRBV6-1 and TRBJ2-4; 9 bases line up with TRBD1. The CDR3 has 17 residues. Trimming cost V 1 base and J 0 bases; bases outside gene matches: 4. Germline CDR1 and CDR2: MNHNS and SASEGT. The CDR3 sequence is CASSEGPGQGAKNIQYF. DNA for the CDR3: TGTGCCAGCAGTGAAGGACCGGGACAGGGAGCCAAAAACATTCAGTACTTC.

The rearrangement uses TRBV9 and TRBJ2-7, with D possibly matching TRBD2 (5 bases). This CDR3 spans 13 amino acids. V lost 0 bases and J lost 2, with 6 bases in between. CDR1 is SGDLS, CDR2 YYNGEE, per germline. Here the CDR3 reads CASSVAGTYEQYF. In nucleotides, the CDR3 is TGTGCCAGCAGCGTAGCCGGGACCTACGAGCAGTACTTC.

CDR3 in DNA: TGTGCCAGCAGTTACGGAGACAGGGACTACTATGGCTACACCTTC. This gives the protein CASSYGDRDYYGYTF. J is TRBJ1-2 and V is TRBV6-5; 7 bases align to TRBD1. The length of the CDR3 is 15 residues. V lost 2 bases to trimming and J lost 3 bases; unmatched junction nucleotides: 6. Germline V gene data show CDR1 as MNHEY and CDR2 as SVGAGI.

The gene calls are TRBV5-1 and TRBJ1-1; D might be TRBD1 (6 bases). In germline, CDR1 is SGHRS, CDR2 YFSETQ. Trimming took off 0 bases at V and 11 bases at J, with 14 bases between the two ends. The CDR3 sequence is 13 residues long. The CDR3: CASSLVYRGGAFF. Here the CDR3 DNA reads TGCGCCAGCAGCTTGGTTTATAGGGGGGGGGCTTTCTTT.

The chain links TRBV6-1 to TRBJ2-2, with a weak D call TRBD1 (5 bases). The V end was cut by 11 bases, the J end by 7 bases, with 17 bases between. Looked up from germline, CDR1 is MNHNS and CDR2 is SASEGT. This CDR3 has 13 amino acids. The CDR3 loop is CALTTQGFGELFF. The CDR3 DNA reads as TGTGCCCTCACGACCCAGGGTTTCGGGGAGCTGTTTTTT.

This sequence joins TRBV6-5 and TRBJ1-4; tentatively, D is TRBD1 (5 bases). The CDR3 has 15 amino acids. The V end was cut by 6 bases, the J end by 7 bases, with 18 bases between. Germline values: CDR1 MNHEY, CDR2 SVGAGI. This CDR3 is CASRDGGGQPEKLFF. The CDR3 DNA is TGTGCCAGCAGGGACGGGGGGGGTCAGCCTGAAAAACTGTTTTTT.

Here the CDR3 reads CASSEGAGELFF. Here the CDR3 DNA reads TGTGCCAGCAGTGAAGGAGCCGGGGAGCTGTTTTTT. V gene TRBV6-1 combines with J gene TRBJ2-2; D not certain. Between the trimmed V and J ends, which lost 1 base and 6 bases, there was a span of 3 bases. This CDR3 is built from 12 residues. Germline V gene data show CDR1 as MNHNS and CDR2 as SASEGT.

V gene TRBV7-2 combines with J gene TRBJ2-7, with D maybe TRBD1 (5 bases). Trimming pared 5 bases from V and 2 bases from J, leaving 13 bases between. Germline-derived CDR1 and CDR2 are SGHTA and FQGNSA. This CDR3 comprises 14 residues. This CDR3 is CASSPSQGPYEQYF. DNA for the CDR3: TGTGCCAGCAGCCCCTCCCAGGGCCCCTACGAGCAGTACTTC.

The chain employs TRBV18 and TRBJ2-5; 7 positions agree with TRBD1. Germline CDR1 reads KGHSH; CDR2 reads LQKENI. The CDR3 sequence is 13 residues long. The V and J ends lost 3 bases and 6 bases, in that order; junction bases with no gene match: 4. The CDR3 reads CASSPMDRQTQYF. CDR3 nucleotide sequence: TGTGCCAGCTCACCTATGGACAGGCAGACCCAGTACTTC.

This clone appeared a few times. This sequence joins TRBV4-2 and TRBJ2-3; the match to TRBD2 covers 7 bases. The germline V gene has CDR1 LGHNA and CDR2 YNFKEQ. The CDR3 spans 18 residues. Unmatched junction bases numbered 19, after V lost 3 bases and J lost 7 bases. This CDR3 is CASSQYISGGGDSNTQYF. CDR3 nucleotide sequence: TGTGCCAGCAGCCAGTATATTAGTGGCGGGGGAGACAGTAATACGCAGTATTTT.

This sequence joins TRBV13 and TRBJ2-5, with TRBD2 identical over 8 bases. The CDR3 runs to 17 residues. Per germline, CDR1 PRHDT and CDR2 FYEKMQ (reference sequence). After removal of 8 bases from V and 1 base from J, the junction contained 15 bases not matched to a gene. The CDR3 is CASARERGGTPQETQYF. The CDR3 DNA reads TGTGCCAGCGCCAGGGAACGCGGGGGGACCCCCCAAGAGACCCAGTACTTC.

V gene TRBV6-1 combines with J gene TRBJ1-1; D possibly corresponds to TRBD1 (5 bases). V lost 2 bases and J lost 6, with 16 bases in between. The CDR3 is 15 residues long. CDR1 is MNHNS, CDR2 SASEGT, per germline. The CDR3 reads CASSERGRSGAEAFF. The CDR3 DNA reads TGTGCCAGCAGTGAACGGGGACGGAGCGGGGCTGAAGCTTTCTTT.

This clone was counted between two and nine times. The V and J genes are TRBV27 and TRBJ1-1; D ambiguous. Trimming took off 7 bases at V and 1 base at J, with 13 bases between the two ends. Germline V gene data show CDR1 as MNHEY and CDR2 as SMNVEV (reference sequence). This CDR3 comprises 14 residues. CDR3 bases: TGTGCCAGCACCACAACCTACAGGAACACTGAAGCTTTCTTT. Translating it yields CASTTTYRNTEAFF.

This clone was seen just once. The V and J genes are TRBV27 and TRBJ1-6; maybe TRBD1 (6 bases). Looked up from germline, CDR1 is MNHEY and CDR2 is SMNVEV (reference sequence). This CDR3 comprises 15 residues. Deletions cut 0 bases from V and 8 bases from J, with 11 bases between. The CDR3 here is CASSLSGRGDSPLHF. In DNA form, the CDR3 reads TGTGCCAGCAGTTTATCGGGGAGGGGGGATTCACCCCTCCACTTT.

CDR3 sequence reads: CASSPDRGGFQETQYF. The DNA for the CDR3 is TGCGCCAGCAGCCCAGACCGGGGGGGGTTCCAAGAGACCCAGTACTTC. The gene calls are TRBV4-3 and TRBJ2-5; TRBD2 agrees at 8 bases. This CDR3 region has 16 residues. The J segment lost 1 base and the V segment lost 4 bases, leaving 8 bases of the junction unmatched. The V gene's germline CDR1 is LGHNA and CDR2 YSLEER.